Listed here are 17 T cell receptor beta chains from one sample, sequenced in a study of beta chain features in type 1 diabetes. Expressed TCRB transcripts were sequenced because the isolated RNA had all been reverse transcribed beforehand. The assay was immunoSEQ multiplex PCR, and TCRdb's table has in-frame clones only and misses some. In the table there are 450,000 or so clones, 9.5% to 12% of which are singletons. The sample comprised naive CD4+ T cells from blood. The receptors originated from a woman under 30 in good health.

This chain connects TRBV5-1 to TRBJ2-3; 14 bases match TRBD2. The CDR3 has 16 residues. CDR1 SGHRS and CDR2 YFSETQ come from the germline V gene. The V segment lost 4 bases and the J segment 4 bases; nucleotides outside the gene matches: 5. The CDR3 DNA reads TGCGCCAGCAGCCAGGGACTAGCGGGAGCAGCAGATACGCAGTATTTT. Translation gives CASSQGLAGAADTQYF.

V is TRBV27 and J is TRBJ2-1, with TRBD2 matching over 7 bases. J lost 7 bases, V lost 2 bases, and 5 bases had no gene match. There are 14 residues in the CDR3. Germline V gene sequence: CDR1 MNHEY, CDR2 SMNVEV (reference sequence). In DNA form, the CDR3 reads TGTGCCAGCAGTTTAAACGGGAGGAGTAATGAGCAGTTCTTC. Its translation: CASSLNGRSNEQFF.

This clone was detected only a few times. CDR3: CASSVRVGNSPLHF. The CDR3 DNA follows: TGTGCCAGCAGTGTCAGGGTGGGCAATTCACCCCTCCACTTT. The V and J genes are TRBV25-1 and TRBJ1-6, with TRBD1 as a possible D gene (5 bases). The germline V gene encodes CDR1 MGHDK and CDR2 SYGVNS. Trimming stripped 4 bases from V and 7 bases from J, with 11 bases between. The length of the CDR3 is 14 residues.

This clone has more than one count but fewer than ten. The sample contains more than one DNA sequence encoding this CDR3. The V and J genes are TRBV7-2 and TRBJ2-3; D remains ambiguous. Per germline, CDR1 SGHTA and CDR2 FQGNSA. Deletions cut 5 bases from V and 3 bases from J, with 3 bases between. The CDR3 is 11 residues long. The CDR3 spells CASSRTDTQYF. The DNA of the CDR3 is TGTGCCAGCAGCCGGACAGATACGCAGTATTTT.

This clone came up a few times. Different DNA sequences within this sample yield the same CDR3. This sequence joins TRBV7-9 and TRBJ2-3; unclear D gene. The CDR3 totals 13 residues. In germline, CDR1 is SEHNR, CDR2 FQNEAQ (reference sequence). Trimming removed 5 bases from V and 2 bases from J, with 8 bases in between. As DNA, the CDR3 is TGTGCCAGCAGCCCCAGCTTCACAGATACGCAGTATTTT. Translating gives CASSPSFTDTQYF.

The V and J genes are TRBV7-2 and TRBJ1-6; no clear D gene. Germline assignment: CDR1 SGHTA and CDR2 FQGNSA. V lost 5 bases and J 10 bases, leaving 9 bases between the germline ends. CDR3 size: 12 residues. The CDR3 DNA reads TGTGCCAGCAGCCGTTCGTCCTCACCCCTCCACTTT. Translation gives CASSRSSSPLHF.

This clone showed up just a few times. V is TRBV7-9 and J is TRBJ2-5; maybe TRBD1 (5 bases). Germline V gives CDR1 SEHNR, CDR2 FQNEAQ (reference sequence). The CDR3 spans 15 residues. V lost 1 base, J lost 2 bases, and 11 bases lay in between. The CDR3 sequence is CASSLGTGLQETQYF. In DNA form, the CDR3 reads TGTGCCAGCAGCTTAGGTACAGGTTTGCAAGAGACCCAGTACTTC. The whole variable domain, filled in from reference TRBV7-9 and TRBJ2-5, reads DTGVSQNPRHKITKRGQNVTFRCDPISEHNRLYWYRQTLGQGPEFLTYFQNEAQLEKSRLLSDRFSAERPKGSFSTLEIQRTEQGDSAMYLCASSLGTGLQETQYFGPGTRLLVL.

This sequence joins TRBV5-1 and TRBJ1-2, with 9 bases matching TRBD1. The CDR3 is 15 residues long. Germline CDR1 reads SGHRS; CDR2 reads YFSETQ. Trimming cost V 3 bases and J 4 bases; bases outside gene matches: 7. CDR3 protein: CASSWTGAAVYGYTF. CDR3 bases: TGCGCCAGCAGCTGGACAGGGGCGGCAGTCTATGGCTACACCTTC.

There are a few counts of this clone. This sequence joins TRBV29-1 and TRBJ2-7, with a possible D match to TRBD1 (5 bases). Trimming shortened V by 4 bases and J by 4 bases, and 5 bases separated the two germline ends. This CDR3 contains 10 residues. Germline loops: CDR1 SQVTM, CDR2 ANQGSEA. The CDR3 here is CSVGQYEQYV. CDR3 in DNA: TGCAGCGTTGGACAGTACGAGCAGTACGTC.

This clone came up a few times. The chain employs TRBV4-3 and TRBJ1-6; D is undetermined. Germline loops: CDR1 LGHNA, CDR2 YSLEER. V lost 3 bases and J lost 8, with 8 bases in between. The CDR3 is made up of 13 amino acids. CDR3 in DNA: TGCGCCAGCAGCCAGGTCCGGGATTCACCCCTCCACTTT. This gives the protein CASSQVRDSPLHF.

The CDR3, as DNA: TGTGCCAGCAGCTTAGCGGGGATGGGGAACACTGAAGCTTTCTTT. It specifies CASSLAGMGNTEAFF. The chain couples TRBV7-2 to TRBJ1-1; no definite D call. The CDR3 has 15 amino acids. V lost 0 bases to trimming and J lost 1 base, with 9 bases between them. CDR1 is SGHTA, CDR2 FQGNSA, per germline. The full variable domain, rest sourced from reference TRBV7-2 and TRBJ1-1, is GAGVSQSPSNKVTEKGKDVELRCDPISGHTALYWYRQSLGQGLEFLIYFQGNSAPDKSGLPSDRFSAERTGGSVSTLTIQRTQQEDSAVYLCASSLAGMGNTEAFFGQGTRLTVV.

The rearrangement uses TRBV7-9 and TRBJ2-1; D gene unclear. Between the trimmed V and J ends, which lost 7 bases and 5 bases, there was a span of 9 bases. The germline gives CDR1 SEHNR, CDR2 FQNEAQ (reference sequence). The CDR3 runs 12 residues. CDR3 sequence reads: CASTPENNEQFF. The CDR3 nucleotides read TGTGCCAGCACCCCCGAGAACAATGAGCAGTTCTTC.

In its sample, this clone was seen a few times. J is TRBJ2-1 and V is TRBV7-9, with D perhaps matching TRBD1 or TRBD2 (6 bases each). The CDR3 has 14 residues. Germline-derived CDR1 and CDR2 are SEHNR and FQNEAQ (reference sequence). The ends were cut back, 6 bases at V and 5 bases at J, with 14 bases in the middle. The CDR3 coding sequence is TGTGCCAGCAGGCTCTCGGGGGCGAACAATGAGCAGTTCTTC. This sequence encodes CASRLSGANNEQFF.

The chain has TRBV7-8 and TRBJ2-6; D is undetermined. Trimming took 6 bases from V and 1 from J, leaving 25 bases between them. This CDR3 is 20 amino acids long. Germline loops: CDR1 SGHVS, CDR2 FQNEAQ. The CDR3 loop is CASRPARIDGGSSGANVLTF. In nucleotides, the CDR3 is TGTGCCAGCAGGCCAGCGAGGATCGACGGCGGAAGTTCTGGGGCCAACGTCCTGACTTTC.

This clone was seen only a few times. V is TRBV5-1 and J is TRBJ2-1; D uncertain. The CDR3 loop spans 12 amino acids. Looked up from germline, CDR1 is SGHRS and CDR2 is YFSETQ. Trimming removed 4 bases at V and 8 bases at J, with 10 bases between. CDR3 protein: CASSRLWDEQFF. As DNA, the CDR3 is TGCGCCAGCAGCCGGCTTTGGGATGAGCAGTTCTTC.

CDR3 sequence: CASKTGLGAKNIQYF. The CDR3, as DNA: TGTGCCAGCAAAACAGGGTTAGGGGCCAAAAACATTCAGTACTTC. V gene TRBV28 combines with J gene TRBJ2-4, with a weak D call TRBD1 (6 bases). Germline V CDR1 and CDR2: MDHEN, SYDVKM. The CDR3 is 15 amino acids. V lost 7 bases and J lost 1, with 14 bases in between.

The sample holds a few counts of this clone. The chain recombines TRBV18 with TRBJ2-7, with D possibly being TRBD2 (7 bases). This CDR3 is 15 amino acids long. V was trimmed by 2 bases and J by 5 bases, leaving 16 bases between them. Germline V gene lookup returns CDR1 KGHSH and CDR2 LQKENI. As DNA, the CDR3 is TGTGCCAGCTCACCAATACGCGGGGGCAGGAACGAGCAGTACGTC. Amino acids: CASSPIRGGRNEQYV.